The 25 T cell receptor beta chains listed next were all sequenced from one sample in a study of T-cell reconstitution after alpha-beta-depleted transplantation in children. During its preparation, the TCRbeta library received unique molecular identifiers. Each CDR3 protein is one row after TCRdb ran MiXCR on the PCR reads. The table lists some 530,000 distinct CDR3 sequences, roughly an eighth of them singletons. The source material was PBMCs from the stem cell graft donor, sampled from the stem cell graft. The receptors shown here come from a human donor who donated a stem cell graft to a child with combined immunodeficiency.

This chain joins TRBV7-8 and TRBJ2-1, with 14 bases matching TRBD2. The germline V gene encodes CDR1 SGHVS and CDR2 FQNEAQ. This CDR3 is built from 16 residues. The V and J ends lost 4 bases and 10 bases, in that order; junction bases with no gene match: 9. As DNA, the CDR3 is TGTGCCAGCAGCTCCGCCGGACTAGCGGGAGGCTTGGAGCAGTTCTTC. It translates to CASSSAGLAGGLEQFF.

This clonotype was counted ten times or more. The junction and the germline gene differ at one end; a read error may be behind it. The rearrangement joins TRBV20-1 to TRBJ2-7; 7 positions match TRBD1. The CDR3 is 13 residues long. Germline CDR1 reads DFQATT; CDR2 reads SNEGSKA (reference sequence). The CDR3 DNA reads TGCAGTGCAAGAGACAGGGTAAACCACGAGCAGTACTTC. Encoded protein: CSARDRVNHEQYF.

This clonotype came up many times. V usage is TRBV12-3 or TRBV12-4 and J usage is TRBJ2-6, with D unclear. V lost 5 bases to trimming and J lost 0 bases, with 8 bases between them. The CDR3 runs 15 residues. CDR3 amino acids: CASSQRNSGANVLTF. For the CDR3, the DNA is TGTGCCAGCAGTCAGAGAAACTCTGGGGCCAACGTCCTGACTTTC.

The gene calls are TRBV6-4 and TRBJ2-2; 9 positions match TRBD2. This CDR3 spans 14 amino acids. Looked up from germline, CDR1 is MRHNA and CDR2 is SNTAGT. Trimming at V came to 4 bases and at J to 5 bases, leaving 2 bases not matched to a gene. CDR3 coding DNA: TGTGCCAGCAGTGCTAGCGGGGATACCGGGGAGCTGTTTTTT. This gives the protein CASSASGDTGELFF.

This clonotype was recorded a few times. The rearrangement uses TRBV11-3 and TRBJ2-7; D might be TRBD1 (5 bases). The CDR3 totals 14 residues. Trimming took 1 base from V and 2 from J, leaving 9 bases between them. CDR1 and CDR2 from the germline V gene are SGHNT and YENEEA. The CDR3 bases are TGTGCCAGCAGCTTAGGCAGGGCTACCTACGAGCAGTACTTC. Translation: CASSLGRATYEQYF.

The sample holds a few counts of this clonotype. The chain is built from TRBV9 and TRBJ2-2; weak D call: TRBD2 (6 bases). V dropped 3 bases and J dropped 0 bases, with 12 bases sitting between them. This CDR3 is 16 amino acids long. Germline V gene data show CDR1 as SGDLS and CDR2 as YYNGEE. The CDR3 DNA reads TGTGCCAGCAGCGCCCTTAGCGGAGCGAACACCGGGGAGCTGTTTTTT. Encoded protein: CASSALSGANTGELFF.

This clonotype was found many times. This rearrangement joins TRBV5-8 to TRBJ1-2; D possibly corresponds to TRBD1 (5 bases). Germline V lookup: CDR1 SGHTS, CDR2 YDEGEE. Trimming pared 1 base from V and 8 bases from J, leaving 9 bases between. This CDR3 spans 12 amino acids. The CDR3 coding sequence is TGTGCCAGCAGCTTGTCAGGGTACGGCTACACCTTC. As protein: CASSLSGYGYTF.

The chain combines TRBV6-2 or TRBV6-3 with TRBJ2-1; D is perhaps TRBD1 (7 bases). V was cut by 6 bases and J by 7 bases, with 16 bases left in between. Germline V gene sequence: CDR1 MNHEY, CDR2 SVGEGT. The CDR3 consists of 14 residues. The CDR3 here is CASSARGVRNEQFF. CDR3 in DNA: TGTGCCAGCAGCGCCAGGGGGGTGAGGAATGAGCAGTTCTTC.

This clonotype was seen a few times. The chain couples TRBV6-2 or TRBV6-3 to TRBJ2-7; D perhaps matches TRBD1 (6 bases). Trimming cost V 7 bases and J 0 bases, with 13 bases left between them. The CDR3 length is 14 residues. The germline CDR1 and CDR2 sequences are MNHEY and SVGEGT. CDR3 nucleotides: TGTGCCAGCAACATGGGACACAGCTCCTACGAGCAGTACTTC. It codes for CASNMGHSSYEQYF.

The rearrangement links TRBV5-1 to TRBJ2-3; D is possibly TRBD1 (6 bases). CDR3 size: 15 residues. Trimming removed 4 bases from V and 1 base from J, with 13 bases in between. Germline V gives CDR1 SGHRS, CDR2 YFSETQ. The CDR3 spells CASSVAAGGTDTQYF. In DNA, the CDR3 is TGCGCCAGCAGCGTGGCGGCAGGGGGCACAGATACGCAGTATTTT.

The rearrangement joins TRBV6-2 or TRBV6-3 to TRBJ1-1, with D tentatively TRBD1 (5 bases). The CDR3 consists of 15 residues. The V gene lost 2 bases and the J gene lost 6 bases, with 16 bases spanning the gap. Per germline, CDR1 MNHEY and CDR2 SVGEGT. The CDR3 protein is CASSYRGRANAEAFF. The CDR3 nucleotides are TGTGCCAGCAGTTACCGGGGCAGGGCCAACGCTGAAGCTTTCTTT.

This chain connects TRBV7-3 to TRBJ2-5; TRBD1 or TRBD2 may be the D gene (6 bases each). This CDR3 contains 14 residues. CDR1 is SGHTA and CDR2 is FQGTGA in the germline V gene. The V and J ends lost 2 bases and 4 bases respectively, with 11 bases between them. The CDR3 loop is CASSLGGPGETQYF. DNA for the CDR3: TGTGCCAGCAGCTTAGGGGGGCCGGGAGAGACCCAGTACTTC.

This clonotype was observed many times. The V gene is TRBV9, the J gene TRBJ1-1; D gene unclear. The germline CDR1 and CDR2 sequences are SGDLS and YYNGEE. Trimming cost V 0 bases and J 1 base, with 7 bases left between them. The length of the CDR3 is 14 residues. The CDR3 coding sequence is TGTGCCAGCAGCGTAGGAGCAGCGAACACTGAAGCTTTCTTT. Protein product: CASSVGAANTEAFF.

This clonotype occurred a few times. The chain combines TRBV7-2 with TRBJ2-3; 12 positions agree with TRBD2. CDR1 is SGHTA and CDR2 is FQGNSA in the germline V gene. V lost 4 bases to trimming and J lost 3 bases; unmatched junction nucleotides: 5. This CDR3 has 16 residues. The CDR3 DNA follows: TGTGCCAGCAGCTCACGGACTAGCGGGGTTACAGATACGCAGTATTTT. Amino acids: CASSSRTSGVTDTQYF. Full variable domain (rest looked up from reference TRBV7-2 and TRBJ2-3): GAGVSQSPSNKVTEKGKDVELRCDPISGHTALYWYRQSLGQGLEFLIYFQGNSAPDKSGLPSDRFSAERTGGSVSTLTIQRTQQEDSAVYLCASSSRTSGVTDTQYFGPGTRLTVL.

The V and J genes are TRBV6-5 and TRBJ1-2; 7 bases are shared with TRBD1. The J segment lost 2 bases and the V segment lost 2 bases, leaving 11 bases of the junction unmatched. The CDR3 has 17 amino acids. Germline CDR1 and CDR2: MNHEY and SVGAGI. The CDR3 nucleotides are TGTGCCAGCAGTTACCAACAGGGGTGGGGGGGAAACTATGGCTACACCTTC. It specifies CASSYQQGWGGNYGYTF.

A remark on this clonotype: The junction departs from germline at one end; a sequencing error may be responsible. CDR3 in amino acids: CASSGTGITYSEQFF. The CDR3 DNA reads as TGTGCCAGCAGCGGGACAGGGATAACCTACAGTGAGCAGTTCTTC. The chain carries TRBV7-9 and TRBJ2-1; TRBD1 matches at 9 bases. CDR1 SEHNR and CDR2 FQNEAQ come from the germline V gene (reference sequence). The CDR3 contains 15 residues.

This chain connects TRBV20-1 to TRBJ1-1; D may be TRBD1 (5 bases). Germline lookup yields CDR1 DFQATT and CDR2 SNEGSKA (reference sequence). This CDR3 region has 14 residues. Trimming stripped 6 bases from V and 1 base from J, with 15 bases between. CDR3: CSAPSWGGNTEAFF. For the CDR3, the DNA is TGCAGTGCCCCCTCGTGGGGGGGGAACACTGAAGCTTTCTTT.

The DNA of the CDR3 is TGTGCCAGCAGCTTAAGACACCCTGAAGGGATGAACACTGAAGCTTTCTTT. Protein sequence: CASSLRHPEGMNTEAFF. The chain joins TRBV7-6 to TRBJ1-1; no firm D call. Germline V gene data show CDR1 as SGHVS and CDR2 as FNYEAQ. V was pared by 2 bases and J by 0 bases, with 16 bases between. The CDR3 consists of 17 residues.

This chain joins TRBV4-2 and TRBJ1-5, with 7 bases lining up with TRBD1. CDR1 and CDR2 from the germline V gene are LGHNA and YNFKEQ. Unmatched junction bases numbered 3, after V lost 1 base and J lost 3 bases. The CDR3 has 15 amino acids. The CDR3 protein is CASSQAGGPNQPQHF. Here the CDR3 DNA reads TGTGCCAGCAGCCAAGCAGGGGGTCCCAATCAGCCCCAGCATTTT.

This chain links TRBV7-8 with TRBJ2-3; TRBD1 might be the D (6 bases). The CDR3 has 17 residues. Trimming shortened V by 2 bases and J by 4 bases, and 19 bases separated the two germline ends. Germline loops: CDR1 SGHVS, CDR2 FQNEAQ. CDR3 sequence (DNA): TGTGCCAGCAGCTTAATTAGGATCAGGGGATACGCAGATACGCAGTATTTT. It encodes CASSLIRIRGYADTQYF.

This clonotype rates as medium-sized (0.01 to 0.1%). V is TRBV12-3 or TRBV12-4 and J is TRBJ1-2; D is ambiguous. Trimming pared 5 bases from V and 5 bases from J, leaving 9 bases between. This CDR3 spans 12 amino acids. CDR3 coding DNA: TGTGCCAGCAGTGAGATGGGGTATGGCTACACCTTC. It translates to CASSEMGYGYTF.

The J gene is TRBJ2-3, the V gene TRBV7-9, with unresolved D. Trimming removed 7 bases from V and 3 bases from J, with 11 bases in between. The CDR3 runs to 13 residues. Looked up from germline, CDR1 is SEHNR and CDR2 is FQNEAQ (reference sequence). CDR3 protein: CASNGHRTDTQYF. The CDR3 coding sequence is TGTGCCAGCAACGGGCATCGGACAGATACGCAGTATTTT.

This clonotype has a handful of counts. V is TRBV2 and J is TRBJ2-3; 11 bases are shared with TRBD2. The CDR3 is 16 residues long. Germline lookup yields CDR1 SNHLY and CDR2 FYNNEI. The trim removed 6 bases at V and 7 bases at J, leaving 12 bases unmatched. This chain's CDR3 is CASSAGTSGASYTQYF. In DNA, the CDR3 is TGTGCCAGCAGCGCCGGGACTAGCGGCGCATCGTATACGCAGTATTTT.

This clonotype was counted only a few times. This chain joins TRBV5-6 and TRBJ2-1; no reliable D call. Per the germline V gene, CDR1 is SGHDT and CDR2 is YYEEEE. The CDR3 runs to 15 residues. V was clipped by 4 bases and J by 3 bases, with 14 bases between them. The CDR3 sequence is CASSRPEDLYNEQFF. The CDR3 DNA reads as TGTGCCAGCAGCCGCCCCGAGGACCTCTACAATGAGCAGTTCTTC.

The V gene is TRBV21-1, the J gene TRBJ2-3; TRBD1 reflects the table's D call only, with no check against the DNA. TRBV21-1 is recorded as a pseudogene. The CDR3 consists of 18 residues. The DNA for the CDR3 is TGTGCCAGCAGCAAAGCTCTCTCGACAGGGGGTGGCACAGATACGCAGTATTTT. As protein: CASSKALSTGGGTDTQYF.